The next 6 T cell receptor beta chains were all read from a single sample in a study of blood T cell repertoires in COVID-19. Libraries were prepared by immunoSEQ multiplex PCR; TCRdb keeps only in-frame clonotypes and omits some of them. This sample has 45,000 to 60,000 clones; approximately 86% occur once, and the top ten carry 15% to 20%. Sequenced: peripheral blood. These receptors were taken from a man between 60 and 70 years old with active or convalescent COVID-19.

The chain is built from TRBV20-1 and TRBJ1-2; the match to TRBD1 covers 8 bases. Germline V gene lookup returns CDR1 DFQATT and CDR2 SNEGSKA (reference sequence). Trimming removed 3 bases from V and 2 bases from J; junction bases left unmatched: 8. The CDR3 sequence is 15 residues long. The CDR3 DNA reads as TGCAGTGCTAGTCTAGGGGGACAGGAGAACTATGGCTACACCTTC. Translated, it gives CSASLGGQENYGYTF.

The V call is TRBV18, the J call TRBJ1-4, with D uncertain. Germline V lookup: CDR1 KGHSH, CDR2 LQKENI. The length of the CDR3 is 15 residues. The V end lost 2 bases, the J end lost 4 bases, and 11 bases lay between the germline ends. In DNA form, the CDR3 reads TGTGCCAGCTCACCATTACGTGGAGGTAATGAAAAACTGTTTTTT. Amino acid sequence: CASSPLRGGNEKLFF. Full variable domain (outside the CDR3, taken from reference TRBV18 and TRBJ1-4): NAGVMQNPRHLVRRRGQEARLRCSPMKGHSHVYWYRQLPEEGLKFMVYLQKENIIDESGMPKERFSAEFPKEGPSILRIQQVVRGDSAAYFCASSPLRGGNEKLFFGSGTQLSVL.

The chain joins TRBV10-3 to TRBJ2-7; 9 bases map to TRBD1. Germline-derived CDR1 and CDR2 are ENHRY and SYGVKD. The V and J ends lost 0 bases and 5 bases, in that order; junction bases with no gene match: 2. The CDR3 consists of 14 residues. The chain's CDR3 is CAISESRQGDEQYF. CDR3 in DNA: TGTGCCATCAGTGAGTCTAGACAGGGGGACGAGCAGTACTTC.

The chain is built from TRBV10-3 and TRBJ2-7; 9 nucleotides line up with TRBD2. V lost 0 bases and J lost 0; bases outside the gene matches: 0. Germline V CDR1 and CDR2: ENHRY, SYGVKD. The CDR3 has 15 amino acids. The CDR3 spells CAISESTSGSYEQYF. The CDR3 DNA reads TGTGCCATCAGTGAGTCGACTAGCGGCTCCTACGAGCAGTACTTC.

The chain has TRBV7-9 and TRBJ2-3, with D unresolved. The CDR3 totals 15 residues. Germline CDR1 and CDR2: SEHNR and FQNEAQ (reference sequence). Trimming removed 6 bases at V and 2 bases at J, with 15 bases between. This chain's CDR3 is CASSYFESITDTQYF. In nucleotides, the CDR3 is TGTGCCAGCAGTTATTTCGAGTCTATCACAGATACGCAGTATTTT.

The chain joins TRBV5-8 to TRBJ1-5; D remains unclear. The CDR3 runs 13 residues. V was shortened by 2 bases and J by 4 bases, with 7 bases between the two germline ends. Germline assignment: CDR1 SGHTS and CDR2 YDEGEE. The CDR3 loop is CASSFGSNQPQHF. CDR3 sequence (DNA): TGTGCCAGCAGCTTTGGCTCAAATCAGCCCCAGCATTTT.